These 21 T cell receptor beta chains share one sample of origin, sequenced in a study of OX40 agonist ivuxolimab in advanced cancers. Profiling relied on immunoSEQ multiplex PCR, and the TCRdb table lists in-frame clones only, not all of them. The data show around 140,000 clones, 75% to 95% seen once. The sample was CD4+ or CD8+ T cells sorted from blood, taken in a trial of the OX40 agonist ivuxolimab. The receptors come from an adult with an advanced solid tumor such as melanoma, head and neck, liver or kidney cancer.

The CDR3: CASSLTAESSYNEQFF. The DNA of the CDR3 is TGTGCCAGCAGCTTAACTGCGGAGAGCTCCTACAATGAGCAGTTCTTC. This chain connects TRBV7-3 to TRBJ2-1, with D unclear. The germline gives CDR1 SGHTA, CDR2 FQGTGA. This CDR3 spans 16 amino acids. The germline V and J ends were trimmed by 0 bases and 0 bases, with 9 bases remaining between them.

The rearrangement uses TRBV13 and TRBJ2-7, with no clear D. Deletions cut 5 bases from V and 6 bases from J, with 8 bases between. Germline V gene data show CDR1 as PRHDT and CDR2 as FYEKMQ (reference sequence). This CDR3 is built from 11 residues. The CDR3 sequence: CASSLRGEQYF. The CDR3 nucleotides are TGTGCCAGCAGCCTCAGAGGCGAGCAGTACTTC.

J is TRBJ2-7 and V is TRBV27; tentative D call: TRBD1 (6 bases). In germline, CDR1 is MNHEY, CDR2 SMNVEV (reference sequence). Trimming cost V 6 bases and J 7 bases, with 31 bases left between them. This CDR3 comprises 18 residues. The CDR3 loop is CASSSTPGHPAGTREQYF. CDR3 nucleotides: TGTGCCAGCAGCTCCACACCGGGACACCCGGCCGGTACGAGGGAGCAGTACTTC.

With regard to this clone: Sequence at one end of the junction differs from germline and may be a read error. The V gene is TRBV7-7, the J gene TRBJ2-7, with D perhaps TRBD1 or TRBD2 (6 bases each). Germline V CDR1 and CDR2: SSHAT, FNYEAQ (reference sequence). The CDR3 covers 12 residues. The CDR3 is CASRLRGGEQYF. The DNA of the CDR3 is TGTGCTAGCAGACTCAGGGGAGGCGAGCAGTACTTC.

The chain uses TRBV19 and TRBJ1-4, with 7 bases fitting TRBD1. CDR1 is LNHDA, CDR2 SQIVND, per germline (reference sequence). The CDR3 loop spans 13 amino acids. Trimming at V came to 3 bases and at J to 10 bases, leaving 5 bases not matched to a gene. The CDR3 is CASSINRGGKLFF. Written as DNA, the CDR3 is TGTGCCAGTAGTATTAACAGGGGTGGAAAACTGTTTTTT.

V and J are TRBV5-1 and TRBJ2-3, with TRBD2 matching over 9 bases. The V gene's germline CDR1 is SGHRS and CDR2 YFSETQ. The CDR3 has 14 amino acids. The J segment lost 6 bases and the V segment lost 0 bases, leaving 2 bases of the junction unmatched. The CDR3 loop is CASSLDSGSDTQYF. CDR3 nucleotide sequence: TGCGCCAGCAGCTTGGATAGCGGGAGTGATACGCAGTATTTT.

The chain recombines TRBV6-1 with TRBJ1-2, with D possibly TRBD1 on 5 matching bases. The CDR3 covers 12 residues. From germline, CDR1 is MNHNS and CDR2 SASEGT. The V and J ends lost 5 bases and 8 bases respectively, with 12 bases between them. The CDR3 protein is CASSWGVRGYTF. Written as DNA, the CDR3 is TGTGCCAGCAGTTGGGGGGTTCGGGGCTACACCTTC.

The chain recombines TRBV29-1 with TRBJ1-1; 7 nucleotides align to TRBD1. This CDR3 region has 15 residues. V was clipped by 7 bases and J by 1 base; unmatched bases: 12. Germline lookup yields CDR1 SQVTM and CDR2 ANQGSEA. In DNA, the CDR3 is TGCAGCGGATCAAATCTCCAGGGGGGGAACACTGAAGCTTTCTTT. Amino acid sequence: CSGSNLQGGNTEAFF.

The rearrangement uses TRBV7-3 and TRBJ2-7, with D possibly being TRBD1 or TRBD2 (6 bases each). V was pared by 5 bases and J by 2 bases, with 19 bases between. The CDR3 is 16 amino acids. Germline V gene data show CDR1 as SGHTA and CDR2 as FQGTGA. The CDR3 reads CASSRLGAAGAYEQYF. For the CDR3, the DNA is TGTGCCAGCAGCCGTCTGGGGGCAGCGGGCGCCTACGAGCAGTACTTC.

The rearrangement joins TRBV27 to TRBJ2-5, with D perhaps matching TRBD1 (5 bases). In germline, CDR1 is MNHEY, CDR2 SMNVEV (reference sequence). CDR3 length: 13 amino acids. V lost 2 bases and J lost 5, with 9 bases in between. CDR3 region: CASSLRGRETQYF. CDR3 DNA sequence: TGTGCCAGCAGTTTAAGGGGTCGGGAGACCCAGTACTTC.

J is TRBJ1-4 and V is TRBV2, with TRBD1 matching over 8 bases. The germline V gene has CDR1 SNHLY and CDR2 FYNNEI. This CDR3 region has 15 residues. V shed 4 bases, J shed 5 bases, and the junction held 6 bases outside the gene matches. The CDR3 region has the DNA TGTGCCAGCAGTGCGAGACAGGGGTTAAATGAAAAACTGTTTTTT. It yields the protein CASSARQGLNEKLFF.

This clone was found once. The chain combines TRBV5-6 with TRBJ1-6; D perhaps matches TRBD1 (5 bases). The germline V gene encodes CDR1 SGHDT and CDR2 YYEEEE. The germline V and J ends were trimmed by 1 base and 4 bases, with 12 bases remaining between them. The CDR3 sequence is 16 residues long. In DNA form, the CDR3 reads TGTGCCAGCAGCTTGCCCACGGGGGATTATAATTCACCCCTCCACTTT. Its translation: CASSLPTGDYNSPLHF.

The chain joins TRBV7-9 to TRBJ2-7, with D perhaps matching TRBD1 (6 bases). V was pared by 0 bases and J by 0 bases, with 15 bases between. The CDR3 totals 17 residues. Germline values: CDR1 SEHNR, CDR2 FQNEAQ (reference sequence). CDR3 loop: CASSLAFRQGLSYEQYF. The CDR3 coding sequence is TGTGCCAGCAGCTTAGCCTTCAGGCAGGGGCTCTCCTACGAGCAGTACTTC. Full variable domain (rest looked up from reference TRBV7-9 and TRBJ2-7): DTGVSQNPRHKITKRGQNVTFRCDPISEHNRLYWYRQTLGQGPEFLTYFQNEAQLEKSRLLSDRFSAERPKGSFSTLEIQRTEQGDSAMYLCASSLAFRQGLSYEQYFGPGTRLTVT.

This chain connects TRBV27 to TRBJ2-7; D is unresolved. CDR1 is MNHEY, CDR2 SMNVEV, per germline (reference sequence). The length of the CDR3 is 14 residues. V dropped 5 bases and J dropped 0 bases, with 11 bases sitting between them. The CDR3 is CASSEWPASYEQYF. In DNA, the CDR3 is TGTGCCAGCAGTGAGTGGCCCGCCTCCTACGAGCAGTACTTC.

The J gene is TRBJ1-1, the V gene TRBV19, with 10 positions matching TRBD1. The J segment lost 5 bases and the V segment lost 5 bases, leaving 8 bases of the junction unmatched. This CDR3 spans 15 amino acids. Germline CDR1 LNHDA, CDR2 SQIVND (reference sequence). CDR3 region: CASSARQGARTEAFF. The CDR3 nucleotides are TGTGCCAGTAGTGCCAGACAGGGGGCGCGAACTGAAGCTTTCTTT.

The rearrangement links TRBV9 to TRBJ1-2; D is perhaps TRBD1 (5 bases). The V end was cut by 3 bases, the J end by 4 bases, with 16 bases between. There are 15 residues in the CDR3. Germline V lookup: CDR1 SGDLS, CDR2 YYNGEE. CDR3 nucleotide sequence: TGTGCCAGCAGCGAGGGTGGGCCTGGGGCCTATGGCTACACCTTC. Amino acids: CASSEGGPGAYGYTF.

CDR3 nucleotide sequence: TGTGCCAGCAGTTATCAACTAGTTTCCGAGCAGTACTTC. Translation gives CASSYQLVSEQYF. The chain uses TRBV6-5 and TRBJ2-7, with D perhaps matching TRBD2 (5 bases). CDR1 is MNHEY, CDR2 SVGAGI, per germline. This CDR3 is 13 amino acids long. V lost 3 bases and J lost 6, with 12 bases in between.

Written as DNA, the CDR3 is TGCGCCAGCAGCCAAGTCGAAGGGCGTACTAGCGGGACCTACAATGAGCAGTTCTTC. Translating it yields CASSQVEGRTSGTYNEQFF. The rearrangement uses TRBV4-1 and TRBJ2-1; 10 bases align to TRBD2. CDR1 is MGHRA and CDR2 is YSYEKL in the germline V gene. With 1 base clipped from V and 2 bases from J, the junction kept 11 bases outside the gene matches. The CDR3 runs to 19 residues.

This rearrangement joins TRBV9 to TRBJ2-5; D not resolved. The CDR3 is 13 amino acids. Germline assignment: CDR1 SGDLS and CDR2 YYNGEE. Between the trimmed V and J ends, which lost 3 bases and 3 bases, there was a span of 9 bases. Here the CDR3 DNA reads TGTGCCAGCAGCGCCCATATTAAAGAGACCCAGTACTTC. It codes for CASSAHIKETQYF.

The rearrangement links TRBV7-9 to TRBJ2-7; 8 nucleotides align to TRBD2. The CDR3 has 14 amino acids. Germline V gene lookup returns CDR1 SEHNR and CDR2 FQNEAQ (reference sequence). Losses at the gene ends were 0 bases for V and 6 bases for J; bases not matched to a gene: 4. The CDR3 sequence is CASSLAGTRGEQYF. The CDR3 DNA reads as TGTGCCAGCAGCTTAGCCGGGACTAGGGGCGAGCAGTACTTC.

The chain carries TRBV9 and TRBJ2-1; D is possibly TRBD2 (6 bases). This CDR3 has 17 residues. Per germline, CDR1 SGDLS and CDR2 YYNGEE. V was pared by 3 bases and J by 5 bases, with 21 bases between. CDR3 in amino acids: CASSGAPAGLMHNEQFF. The CDR3 region has the DNA TGTGCCAGCAGCGGGGCGCCGGCGGGACTCATGCACAATGAGCAGTTCTTC.